This T cell receptor (beta chain) comes out of a study of blood T cell repertoires in COVID-19. Study details: Sites across the United States, Italy and Spain contributed samples from acute and convalescent COVID-19. Sample material is recorded as cDNA or gDNA derived from T cells, B-cell-depleted T cells, or PBMCs.

Methods used by the authors: Nucleated cell counts were estimated from reference gene primer amplification. TCRdb's copy holds only in-frame clones and misses some; the assay was immunoSEQ multiplex PCR. The V and J calls and clone size come from that table; D and trimming were worked out from the DNA. The sample holds more than 65,000 clones; more than 70% are singletons and the top ten take roughly 5%. CDR1 is LNHDA and CDR2 is SQIVND in the germline V gene (reference sequence). The J segment lost 0 bases and the V segment lost 7 bases, leaving 11 bases of the junction unmatched. The length of the CDR3 is 17 residues.

The receptor was derived from a man at least 80 years old with acute or convalescent COVID-19. Material: peripheral blood. V and J are TRBV19 and TRBJ2-2; 7 positions agree with TRBD1. The CDR3 DNA follows: TGTGCCAGTAATACCCATAGGGGGCGGTCGAACACCGGGGAGCTGTTTTTT. This gives the protein CASNTHRGRSNTGELFF.